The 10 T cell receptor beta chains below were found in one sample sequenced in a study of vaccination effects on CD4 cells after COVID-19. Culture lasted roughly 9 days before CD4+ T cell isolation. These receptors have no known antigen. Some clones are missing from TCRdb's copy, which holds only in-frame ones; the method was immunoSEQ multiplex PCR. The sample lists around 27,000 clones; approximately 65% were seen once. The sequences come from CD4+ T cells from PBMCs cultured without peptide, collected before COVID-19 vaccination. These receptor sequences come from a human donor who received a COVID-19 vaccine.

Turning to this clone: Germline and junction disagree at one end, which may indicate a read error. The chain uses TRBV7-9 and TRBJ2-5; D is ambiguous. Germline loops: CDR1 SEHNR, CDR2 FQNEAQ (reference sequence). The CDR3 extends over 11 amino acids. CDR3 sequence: CASRLEETQYF. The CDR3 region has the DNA TGTGCCAGCAGGTTAGAGGAGACCCAGTACTTC.

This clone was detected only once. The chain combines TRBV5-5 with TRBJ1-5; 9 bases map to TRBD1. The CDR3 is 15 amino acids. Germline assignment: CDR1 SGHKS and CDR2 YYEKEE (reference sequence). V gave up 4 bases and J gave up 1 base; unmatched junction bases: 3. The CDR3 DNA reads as TGTGCCAGCAGCCGGACAGGGGCAAGCAATCAGCCCCAGCATTTT. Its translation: CASSRTGASNQPQHF.

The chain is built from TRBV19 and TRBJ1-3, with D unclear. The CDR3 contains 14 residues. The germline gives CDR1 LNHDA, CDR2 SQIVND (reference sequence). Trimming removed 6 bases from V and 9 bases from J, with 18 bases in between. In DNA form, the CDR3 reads TGTGCCAGTAGCTCCCTCGAGGGTCGCCGCACCATATATTTT. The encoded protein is CASSSLEGRRTIYF.

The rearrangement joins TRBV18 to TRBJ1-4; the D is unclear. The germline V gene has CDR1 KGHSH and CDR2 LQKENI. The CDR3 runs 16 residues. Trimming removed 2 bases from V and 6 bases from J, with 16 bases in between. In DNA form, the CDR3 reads TGTGCCAGCTCACCAAGAGGGAGCAGGAGGGATGAAAAACTGTTTTTT. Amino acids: CASSPRGSRRDEKLFF.

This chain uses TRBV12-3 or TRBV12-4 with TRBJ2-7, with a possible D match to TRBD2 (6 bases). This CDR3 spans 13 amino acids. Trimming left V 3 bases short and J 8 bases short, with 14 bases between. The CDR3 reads CASSLRDFNKQYF. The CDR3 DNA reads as TGTGCCAGCAGTTTGCGGGACTTTAATAAGCAGTACTTC.

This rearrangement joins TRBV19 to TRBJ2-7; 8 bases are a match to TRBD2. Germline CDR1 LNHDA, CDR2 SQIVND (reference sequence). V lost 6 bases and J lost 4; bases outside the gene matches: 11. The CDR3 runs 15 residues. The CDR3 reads CASRQRAGVGYEQYF. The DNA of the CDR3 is TGTGCCAGTAGACAACGAGCGGGAGTCGGGTACGAGCAGTACTTC.

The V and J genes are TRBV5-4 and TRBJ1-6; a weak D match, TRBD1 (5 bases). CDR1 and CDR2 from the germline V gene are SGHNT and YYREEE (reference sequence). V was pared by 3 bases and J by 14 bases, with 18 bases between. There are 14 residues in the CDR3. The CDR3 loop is CASSSLGGRLTLHF. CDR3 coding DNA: TGTGCCAGCAGCTCCTTGGGGGGACGTCTCACCCTCCACTTT. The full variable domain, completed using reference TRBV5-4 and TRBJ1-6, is ETGVTQSPTHLIKTRGQQVTLRCSSQSGHNTVSWYQQALGQGPQFIFQYYREEENGRGNFPPRFSGLQFPNYSSELNVNALELDDSALYLCASSSLGGRLTLHFGNGTRLTVT.

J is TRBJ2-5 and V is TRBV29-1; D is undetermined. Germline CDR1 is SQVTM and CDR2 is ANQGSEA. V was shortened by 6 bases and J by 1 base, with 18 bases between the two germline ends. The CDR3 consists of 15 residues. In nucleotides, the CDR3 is TGCAGCGTCTGGCCGGTCTATGGGGTCCAAGAGACCCAGTACTTC. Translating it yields CSVWPVYGVQETQYF.

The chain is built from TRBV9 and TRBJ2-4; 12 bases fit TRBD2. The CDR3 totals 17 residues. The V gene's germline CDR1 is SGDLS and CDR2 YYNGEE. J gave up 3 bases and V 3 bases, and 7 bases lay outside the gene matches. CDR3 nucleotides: TGTGCCAGCAGCGGGTGGACTAGCGGGGTCGGCAAAAACATTCAGTACTTC. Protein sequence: CASSGWTSGVGKNIQYF.

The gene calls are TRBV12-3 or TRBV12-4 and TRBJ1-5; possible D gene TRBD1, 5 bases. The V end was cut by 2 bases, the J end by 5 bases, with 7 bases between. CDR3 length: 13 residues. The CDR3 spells CASSLTGYQPQHF. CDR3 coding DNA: TGTGCCAGCAGTTTAACAGGTTATCAGCCCCAGCATTTT.